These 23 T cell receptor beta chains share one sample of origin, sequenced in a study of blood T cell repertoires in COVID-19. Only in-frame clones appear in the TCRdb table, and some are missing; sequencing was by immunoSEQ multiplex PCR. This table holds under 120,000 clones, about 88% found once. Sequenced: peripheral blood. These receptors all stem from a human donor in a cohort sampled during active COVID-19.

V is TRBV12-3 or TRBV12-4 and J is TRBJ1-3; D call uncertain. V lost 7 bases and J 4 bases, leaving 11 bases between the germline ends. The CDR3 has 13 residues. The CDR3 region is CASIGTVGNTIYF. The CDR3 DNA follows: TGTGCCAGCATCGGTACCGTCGGAAACACCATATATTTT.

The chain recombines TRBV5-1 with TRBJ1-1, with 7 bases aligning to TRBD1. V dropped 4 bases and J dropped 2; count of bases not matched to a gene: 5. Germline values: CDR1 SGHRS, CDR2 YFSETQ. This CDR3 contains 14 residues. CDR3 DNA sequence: TGCGCCAGCAGCCCCGGGACAGACAACACTGAAGCTTTCTTT. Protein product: CASSPGTDNTEAFF.

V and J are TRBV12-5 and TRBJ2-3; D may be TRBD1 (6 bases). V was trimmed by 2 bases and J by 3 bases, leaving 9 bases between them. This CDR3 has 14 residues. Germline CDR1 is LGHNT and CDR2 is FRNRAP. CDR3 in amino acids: CASGLSGVTDTQYF. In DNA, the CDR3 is TGTGCTAGTGGTTTGTCAGGGGTTACAGATACGCAGTATTTT.

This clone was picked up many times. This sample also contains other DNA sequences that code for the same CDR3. The CDR3 DNA sequence: TGTGCCAGCAGCAATGACAGGAGCCATTCACCCCTCCACTTT. Its protein is CASSNDRSHSPLHF. The rearrangement links TRBV28 to TRBJ1-6; tentative D call: TRBD1 (6 bases). CDR3 length equals 14 residues. Germline loops: CDR1 MDHEN, CDR2 SYDVKM. V was clipped by 6 bases and J by 8 bases, with 14 bases between them.

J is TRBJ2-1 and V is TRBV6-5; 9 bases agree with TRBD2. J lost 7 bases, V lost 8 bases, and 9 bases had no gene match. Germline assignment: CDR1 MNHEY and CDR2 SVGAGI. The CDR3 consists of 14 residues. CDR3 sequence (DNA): TGTGCCAGCGCTAGCGGGACCCCCTGGAATGAGCAGTTCTTC. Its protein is CASASGTPWNEQFF.

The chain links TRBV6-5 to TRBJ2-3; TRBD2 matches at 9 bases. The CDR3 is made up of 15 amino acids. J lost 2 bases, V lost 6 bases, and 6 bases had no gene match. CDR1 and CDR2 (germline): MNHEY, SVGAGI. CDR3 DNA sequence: TGTGCCAGCAGCCGACTAGCGGAAATCACAGATACGCAGTATTTT. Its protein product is CASSRLAEITDTQYF.

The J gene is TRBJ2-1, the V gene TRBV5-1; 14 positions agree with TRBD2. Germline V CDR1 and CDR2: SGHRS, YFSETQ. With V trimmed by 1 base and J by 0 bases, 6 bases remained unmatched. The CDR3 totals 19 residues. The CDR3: CASSLSGTSGSYSYNEQFF. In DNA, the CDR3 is TGCGCCAGCAGCTTGTCCGGGACTAGCGGGAGTTACTCCTACAATGAGCAGTTCTTC.

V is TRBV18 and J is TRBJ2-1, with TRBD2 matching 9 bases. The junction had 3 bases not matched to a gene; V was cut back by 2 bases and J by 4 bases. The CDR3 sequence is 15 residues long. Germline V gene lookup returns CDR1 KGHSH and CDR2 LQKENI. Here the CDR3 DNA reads TGTGCCAGCTCACCAGGGCTAGCGGGGTACAATGAGCAGTTCTTC. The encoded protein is CASSPGLAGYNEQFF.

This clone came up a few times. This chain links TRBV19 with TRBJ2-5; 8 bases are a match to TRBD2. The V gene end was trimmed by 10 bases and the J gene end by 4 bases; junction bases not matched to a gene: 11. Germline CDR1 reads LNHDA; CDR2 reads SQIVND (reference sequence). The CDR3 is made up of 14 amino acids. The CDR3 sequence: CATSQREWGETQYF. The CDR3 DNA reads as TGTGCCACCTCTCAGCGGGAGTGGGGAGAGACCCAGTACTTC.

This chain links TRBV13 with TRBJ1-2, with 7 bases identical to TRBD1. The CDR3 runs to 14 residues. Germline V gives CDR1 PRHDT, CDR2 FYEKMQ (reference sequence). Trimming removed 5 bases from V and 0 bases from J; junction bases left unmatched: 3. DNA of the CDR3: TGTGCCAGCAGCAACGACAGGGCTAACTATGGCTACACCTTC. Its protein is CASSNDRANYGYTF.

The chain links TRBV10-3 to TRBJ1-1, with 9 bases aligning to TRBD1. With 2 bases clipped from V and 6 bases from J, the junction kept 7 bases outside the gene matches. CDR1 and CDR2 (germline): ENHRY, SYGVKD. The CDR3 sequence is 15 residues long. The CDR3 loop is CAISERDRGDSEAFF. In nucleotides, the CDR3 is TGTGCCATCAGTGAGCGCGACAGGGGGGACTCTGAAGCTTTCTTT.

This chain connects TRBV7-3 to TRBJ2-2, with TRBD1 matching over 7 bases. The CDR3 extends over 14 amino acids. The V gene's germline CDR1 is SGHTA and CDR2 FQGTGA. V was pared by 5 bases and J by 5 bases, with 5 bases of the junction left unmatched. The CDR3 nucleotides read TGTGCCAGCAGCCAGACAGGGAAAACCGGGGAGCTGTTTTTT. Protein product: CASSQTGKTGELFF.

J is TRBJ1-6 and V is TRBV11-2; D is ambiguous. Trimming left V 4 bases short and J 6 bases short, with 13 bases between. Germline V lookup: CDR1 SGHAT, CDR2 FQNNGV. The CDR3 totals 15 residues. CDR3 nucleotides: TGTGCCAGCAGCTGGGCGGGCCTTCCTAATTCACCCCTCCACTTT. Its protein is CASSWAGLPNSPLHF. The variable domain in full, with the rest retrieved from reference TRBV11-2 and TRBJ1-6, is EAGVAQSPRYKIIEKRQSVAFWCNPISGHATLYWYQQILGQGPKLLIQFQNNGVVDDSQLPKDRFSAERLKGVDSTLKIQPAKLEDSAVYLCASSWAGLPNSPLHFGNGTRLTVT.

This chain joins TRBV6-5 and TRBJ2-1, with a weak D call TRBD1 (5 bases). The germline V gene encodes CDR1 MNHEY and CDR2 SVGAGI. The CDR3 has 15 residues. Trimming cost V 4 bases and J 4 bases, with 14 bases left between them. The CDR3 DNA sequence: TGTGCCAGCAGTTTATTCCTCCAGGGATACAATGAGCAGTTCTTC. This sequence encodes CASSLFLQGYNEQFF.

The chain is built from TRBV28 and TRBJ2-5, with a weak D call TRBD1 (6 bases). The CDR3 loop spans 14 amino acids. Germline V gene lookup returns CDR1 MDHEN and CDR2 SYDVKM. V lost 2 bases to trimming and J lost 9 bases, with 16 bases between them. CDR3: CASSLPTGTGAQYF. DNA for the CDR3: TGTGCCAGCAGTTTACCGACAGGTACCGGGGCCCAGTACTTC.

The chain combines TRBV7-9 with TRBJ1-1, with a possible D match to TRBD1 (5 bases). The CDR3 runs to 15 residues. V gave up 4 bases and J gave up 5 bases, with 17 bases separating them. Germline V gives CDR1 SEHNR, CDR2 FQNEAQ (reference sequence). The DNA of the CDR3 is TGTGCCAGCAGCTCAAGGGGACTCCCGGGGACTGAAGCTTTCTTT. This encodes CASSSRGLPGTEAFF.

The CDR3 sequence: CASSPLGPQFF. The CDR3 DNA sequence: TGTGCCAGCTCACCACTGGGGCCGCAGTTCTTC. V gene TRBV18 combines with J gene TRBJ2-1; TRBD1 is a possible D gene (5 bases). Germline CDR1 KGHSH, CDR2 LQKENI. Deletions cut 1 base from V and 12 bases from J, with 7 bases between. This CDR3 has 11 amino acids.

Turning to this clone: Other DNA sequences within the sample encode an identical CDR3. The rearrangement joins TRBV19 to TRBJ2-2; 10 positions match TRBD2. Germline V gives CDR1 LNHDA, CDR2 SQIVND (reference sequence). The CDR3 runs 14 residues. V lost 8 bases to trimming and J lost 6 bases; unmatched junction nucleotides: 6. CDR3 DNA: TGTGCCAGTGGGACTAGCGATCTCCCCGGGGAGCTGTTTTTT. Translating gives CASGTSDLPGELFF.

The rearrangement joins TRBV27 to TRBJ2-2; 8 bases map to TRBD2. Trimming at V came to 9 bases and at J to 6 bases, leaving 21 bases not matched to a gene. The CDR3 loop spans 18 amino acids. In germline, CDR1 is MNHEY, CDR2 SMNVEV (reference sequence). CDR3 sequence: CASRGSGRLRFLAGELFF. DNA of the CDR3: TGTGCCAGTCGGGGGAGCGGGAGATTAAGATTCTTGGCCGGGGAGCTGTTTTTT.

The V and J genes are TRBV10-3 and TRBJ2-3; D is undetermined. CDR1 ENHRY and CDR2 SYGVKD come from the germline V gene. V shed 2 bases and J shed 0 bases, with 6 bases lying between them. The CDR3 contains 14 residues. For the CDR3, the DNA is TGTGCCATCAGTGAGCACGGTAGCACAGATACGCAGTATTTT. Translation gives CAISEHGSTDTQYF.

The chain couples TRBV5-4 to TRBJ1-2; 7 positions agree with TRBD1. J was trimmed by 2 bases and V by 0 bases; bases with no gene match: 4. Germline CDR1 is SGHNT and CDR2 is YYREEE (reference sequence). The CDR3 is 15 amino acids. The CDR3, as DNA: TGTGCCAGCAGCTTGGGACAGGGTTACAACTATGGCTACACCTTC. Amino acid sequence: CASSLGQGYNYGYTF.

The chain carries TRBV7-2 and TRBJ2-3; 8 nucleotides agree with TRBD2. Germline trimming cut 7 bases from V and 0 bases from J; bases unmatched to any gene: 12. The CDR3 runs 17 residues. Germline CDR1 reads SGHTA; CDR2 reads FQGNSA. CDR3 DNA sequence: TGTGCCAGCACACCCTACGGGGGGGACTACAGCACAGATACGCAGTATTTT. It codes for CASTPYGGDYSTDTQYF.

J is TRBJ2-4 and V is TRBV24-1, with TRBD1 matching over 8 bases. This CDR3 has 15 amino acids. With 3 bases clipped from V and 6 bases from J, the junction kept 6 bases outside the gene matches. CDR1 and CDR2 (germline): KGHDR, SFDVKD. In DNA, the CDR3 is TGTGCCACCAGTGATCCACAGGGGGATGGAAACATTCAGTACTTC. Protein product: CATSDPQGDGNIQYF.